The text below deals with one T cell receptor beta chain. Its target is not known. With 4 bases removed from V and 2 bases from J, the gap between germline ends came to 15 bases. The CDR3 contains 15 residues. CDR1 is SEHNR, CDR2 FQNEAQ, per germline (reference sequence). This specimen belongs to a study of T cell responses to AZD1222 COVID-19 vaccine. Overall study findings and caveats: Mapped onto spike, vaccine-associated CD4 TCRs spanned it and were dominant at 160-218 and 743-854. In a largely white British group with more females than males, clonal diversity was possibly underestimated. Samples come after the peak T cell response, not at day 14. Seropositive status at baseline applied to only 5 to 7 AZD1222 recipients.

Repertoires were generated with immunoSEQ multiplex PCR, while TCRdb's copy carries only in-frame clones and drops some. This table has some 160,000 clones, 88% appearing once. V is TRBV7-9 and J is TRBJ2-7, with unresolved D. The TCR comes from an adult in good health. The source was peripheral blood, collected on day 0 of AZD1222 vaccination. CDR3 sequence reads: CASSSTRTDPYEQYF. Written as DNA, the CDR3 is TGTGCCAGCAGCTCGACTCGGACGGACCCCTACGAGCAGTACTTC.